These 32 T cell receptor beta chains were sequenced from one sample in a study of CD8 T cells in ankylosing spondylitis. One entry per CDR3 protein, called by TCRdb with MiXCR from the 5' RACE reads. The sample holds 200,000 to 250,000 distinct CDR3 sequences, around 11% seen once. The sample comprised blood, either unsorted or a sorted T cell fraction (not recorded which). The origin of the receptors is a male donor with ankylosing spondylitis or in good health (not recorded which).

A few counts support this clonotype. Here the CDR3 reads CASSEGGQGAYEQYF. CDR3 sequence (DNA): TGTGCCAGCAGCGAAGGGGGACAGGGGGCGTACGAGCAGTACTTC. The J gene is TRBJ2-7, the V gene TRBV7-3, with 12 positions matching TRBD1. This CDR3 contains 15 residues. Germline V gives CDR1 SGHTA, CDR2 FQGTGA. V lost 5 bases and J lost 4; bases outside the gene matches: 6.

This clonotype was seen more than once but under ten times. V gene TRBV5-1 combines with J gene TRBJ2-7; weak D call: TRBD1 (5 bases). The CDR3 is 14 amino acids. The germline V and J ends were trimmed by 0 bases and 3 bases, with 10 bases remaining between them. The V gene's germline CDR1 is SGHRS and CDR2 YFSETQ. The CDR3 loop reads CASSLDSGIYEQYF. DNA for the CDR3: TGCGCCAGCAGCTTGGATTCAGGGATCTACGAGCAGTACTTC.

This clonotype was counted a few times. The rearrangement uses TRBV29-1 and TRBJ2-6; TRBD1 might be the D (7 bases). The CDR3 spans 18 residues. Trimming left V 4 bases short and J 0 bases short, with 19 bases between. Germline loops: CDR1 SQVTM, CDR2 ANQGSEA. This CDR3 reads CSVGPGQGDSSGANVLTF. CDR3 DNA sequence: TGCAGCGTTGGCCCGGGGCAGGGGGACTCCTCTGGGGCCAACGTCCTGACTTTC. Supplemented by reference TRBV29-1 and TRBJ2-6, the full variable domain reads SAVISQKPSRDICQRGTSLTIQCQVDSQVTMMFWYRQQPGQSLTLIATANQGSEATYESGFVIDKFPISRPNLTFSTLTVSNMSPEDSSIYLCSVGPGQGDSSGANVLTFGAGSRLTVL.

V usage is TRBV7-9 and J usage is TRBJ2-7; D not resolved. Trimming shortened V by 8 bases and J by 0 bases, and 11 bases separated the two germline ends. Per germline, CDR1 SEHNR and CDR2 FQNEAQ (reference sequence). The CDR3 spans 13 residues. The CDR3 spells CASEQGNSYEQYF. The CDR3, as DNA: TGTGCCAGCGAGCAAGGGAACTCCTACGAGCAGTACTTC.

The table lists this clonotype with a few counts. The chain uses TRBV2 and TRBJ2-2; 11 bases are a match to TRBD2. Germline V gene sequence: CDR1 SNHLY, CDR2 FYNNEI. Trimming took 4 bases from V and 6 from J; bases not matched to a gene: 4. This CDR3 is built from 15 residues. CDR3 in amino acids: CASSVVSGGAGELFF. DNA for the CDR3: TGTGCCAGCAGTGTCGTTAGCGGGGGGGCCGGGGAGCTGTTTTTT.

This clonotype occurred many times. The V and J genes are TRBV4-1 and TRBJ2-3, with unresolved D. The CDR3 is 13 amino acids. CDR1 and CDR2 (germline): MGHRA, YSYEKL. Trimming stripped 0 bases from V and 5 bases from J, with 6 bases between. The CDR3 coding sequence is TGCGCCAGCAGCCAAGATTCGGAAGATACGCAGTATTTT. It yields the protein CASSQDSEDTQYF.

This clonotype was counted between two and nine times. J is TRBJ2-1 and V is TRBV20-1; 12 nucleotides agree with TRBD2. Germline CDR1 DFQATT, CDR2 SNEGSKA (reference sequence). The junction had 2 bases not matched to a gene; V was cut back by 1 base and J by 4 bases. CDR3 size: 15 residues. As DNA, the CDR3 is TGCAGTGCTAGAGCCGGGACTAGCGGGTACAATGAGCAGTTCTTC. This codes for CSARAGTSGYNEQFF.

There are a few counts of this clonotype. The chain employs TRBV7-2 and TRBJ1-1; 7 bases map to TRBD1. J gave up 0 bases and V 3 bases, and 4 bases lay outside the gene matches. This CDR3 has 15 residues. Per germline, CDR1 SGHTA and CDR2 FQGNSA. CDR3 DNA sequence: TGTGCCAGCAGCTTTACAGGGGCCTTGAACACTGAAGCTTTCTTT. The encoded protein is CASSFTGALNTEAFF.

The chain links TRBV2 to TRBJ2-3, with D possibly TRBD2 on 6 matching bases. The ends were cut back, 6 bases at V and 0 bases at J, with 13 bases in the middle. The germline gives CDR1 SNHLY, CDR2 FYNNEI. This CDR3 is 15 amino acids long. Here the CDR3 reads CASRAGLKSTDTQYF. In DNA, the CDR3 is TGTGCCAGCAGGGCGGGACTCAAAAGCACAGATACGCAGTATTTT.

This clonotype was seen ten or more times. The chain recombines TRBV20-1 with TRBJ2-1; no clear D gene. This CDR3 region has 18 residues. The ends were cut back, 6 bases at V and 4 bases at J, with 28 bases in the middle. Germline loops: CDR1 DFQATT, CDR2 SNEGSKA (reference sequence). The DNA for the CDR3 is TGCAGTGCCCCAATACAGAGTTACTACGGTCCTGAGTACAATGAGCAGTTCTTC. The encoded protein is CSAPIQSYYGPEYNEQFF.

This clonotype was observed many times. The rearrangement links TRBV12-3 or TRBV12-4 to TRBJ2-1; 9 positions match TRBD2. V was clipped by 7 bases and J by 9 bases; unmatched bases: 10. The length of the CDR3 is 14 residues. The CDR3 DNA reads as TGTGCCAGCACTCCTTGGGGTAGCGGGAGTGAGCAGTTCTTC. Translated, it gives CASTPWGSGSEQFF.

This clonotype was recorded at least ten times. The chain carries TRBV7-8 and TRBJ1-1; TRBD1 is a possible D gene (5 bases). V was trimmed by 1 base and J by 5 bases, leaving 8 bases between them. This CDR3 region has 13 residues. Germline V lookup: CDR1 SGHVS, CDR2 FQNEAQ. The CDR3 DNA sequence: TGTGCCAGCAGCTTAGGGGGGAGGACTGAAGCTTTCTTT. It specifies CASSLGGRTEAFF.

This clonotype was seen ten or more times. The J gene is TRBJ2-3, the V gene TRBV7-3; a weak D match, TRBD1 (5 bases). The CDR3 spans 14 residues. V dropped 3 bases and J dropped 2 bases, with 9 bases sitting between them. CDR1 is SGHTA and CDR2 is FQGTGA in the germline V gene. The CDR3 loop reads CASSLGRVTDTQYF. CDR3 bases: TGTGCCAGCAGCTTGGGGCGCGTCACAGATACGCAGTATTTT.

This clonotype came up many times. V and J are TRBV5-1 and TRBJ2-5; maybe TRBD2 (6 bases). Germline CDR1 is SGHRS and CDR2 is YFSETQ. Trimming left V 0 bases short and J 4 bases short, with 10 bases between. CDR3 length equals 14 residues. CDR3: CASSLDGSGETQYF. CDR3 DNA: TGCGCCAGCAGCTTGGACGGTAGCGGAGAGACCCAGTACTTC.

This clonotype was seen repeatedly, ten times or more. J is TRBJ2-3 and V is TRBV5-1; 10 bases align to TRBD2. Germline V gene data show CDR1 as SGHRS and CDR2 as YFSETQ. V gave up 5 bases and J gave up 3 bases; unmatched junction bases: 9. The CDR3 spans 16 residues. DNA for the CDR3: TGCGCCAGCAGGAGGTCTAGCGGGGGCTTAACAGATACGCAGTATTTT. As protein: CASRRSSGGLTDTQYF.

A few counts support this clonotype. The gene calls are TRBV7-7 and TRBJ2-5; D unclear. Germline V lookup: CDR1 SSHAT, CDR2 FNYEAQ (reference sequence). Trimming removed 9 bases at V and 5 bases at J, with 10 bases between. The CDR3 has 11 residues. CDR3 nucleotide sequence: TGTGCCAGTGGGAATACGGAGACCCAGTACTTC. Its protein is CASGNTETQYF. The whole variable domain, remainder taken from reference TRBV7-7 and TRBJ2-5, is GAGVSQSPRYKVTKRGQDVTLRCDPISSHATLYWYQQALGQGPEFLTYFNYEAQPDKSGLPSDRFSAERPEGSISTLTIQRTEQRDSAMYRCASGNTETQYFGPGTRLLVL.

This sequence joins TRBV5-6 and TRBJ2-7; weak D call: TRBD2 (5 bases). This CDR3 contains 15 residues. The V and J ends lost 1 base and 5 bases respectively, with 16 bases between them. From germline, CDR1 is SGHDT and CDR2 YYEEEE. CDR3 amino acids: CASSLLILGGNEQYF. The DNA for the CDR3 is TGTGCCAGCAGCTTGTTGATCCTTGGAGGAAACGAGCAGTACTTC.

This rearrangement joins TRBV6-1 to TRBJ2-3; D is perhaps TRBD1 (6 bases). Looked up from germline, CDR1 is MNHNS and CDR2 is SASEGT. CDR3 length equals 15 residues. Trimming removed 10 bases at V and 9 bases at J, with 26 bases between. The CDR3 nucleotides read TGTGCCACCTCCGGCTCGGGAATGGAGAGGGGGACGCAGTATTTT. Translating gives CATSGSGMERGTQYF.

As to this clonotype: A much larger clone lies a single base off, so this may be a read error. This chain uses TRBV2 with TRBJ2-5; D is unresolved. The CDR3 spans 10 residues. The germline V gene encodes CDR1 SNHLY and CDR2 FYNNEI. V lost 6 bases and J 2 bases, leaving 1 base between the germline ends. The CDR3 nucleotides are TGTGCCAGCAGACAAGAGACCCAGTACTTC. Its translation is CASRQETQYF.

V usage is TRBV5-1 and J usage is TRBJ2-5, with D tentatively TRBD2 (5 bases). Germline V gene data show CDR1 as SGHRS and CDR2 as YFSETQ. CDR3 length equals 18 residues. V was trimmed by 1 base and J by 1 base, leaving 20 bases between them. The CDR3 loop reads CASSLLPARAGAQETQYF. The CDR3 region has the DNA TGCGCCAGCAGCTTGCTACCAGCAAGGGCGGGCGCCCAAGAGACCCAGTACTTC. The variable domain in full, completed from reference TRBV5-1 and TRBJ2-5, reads KAGVTQTPRYLIKTRGQQVTLSCSPISGHRSVSWYQQTPGQGLQFLFEYFSETQRNKGNFPGRFSGRQFSNSRSEMNVSTLELGDSALYLCASSLLPARAGAQETQYFGPGTRLLVL.

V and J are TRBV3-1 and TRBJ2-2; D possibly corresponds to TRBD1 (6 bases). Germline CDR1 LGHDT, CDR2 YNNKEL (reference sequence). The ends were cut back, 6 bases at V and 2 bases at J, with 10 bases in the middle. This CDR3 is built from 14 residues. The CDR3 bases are TGTGCCAGCAGGCCGACAGGAAACACCGGGGAGCTGTTTTTT. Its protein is CASRPTGNTGELFF.

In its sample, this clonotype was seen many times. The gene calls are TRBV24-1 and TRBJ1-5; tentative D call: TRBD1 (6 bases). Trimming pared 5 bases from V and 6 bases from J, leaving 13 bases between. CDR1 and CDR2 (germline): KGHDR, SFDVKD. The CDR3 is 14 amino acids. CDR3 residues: CATSAQGWIQPQHF. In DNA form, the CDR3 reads TGTGCCACCAGTGCGCAGGGGTGGATTCAGCCCCAGCATTTT.

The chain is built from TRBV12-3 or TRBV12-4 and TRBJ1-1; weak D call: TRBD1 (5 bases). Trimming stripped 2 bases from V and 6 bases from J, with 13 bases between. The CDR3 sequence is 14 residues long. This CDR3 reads CASSLIQDGAEAFF. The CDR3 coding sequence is TGTGCCAGCAGTTTAATACAGGATGGCGCTGAAGCTTTCTTT.

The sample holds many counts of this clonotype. CDR3 sequence: CASSSSGGTEAFF. CDR3 in DNA: TGTGCCAGCTCTTCTTCCGGGGGAACTGAAGCTTTCTTT. The rearrangement links TRBV6-1 to TRBJ1-1; the D gene is possibly TRBD1 (5 bases). The CDR3 has 13 amino acids. Germline assignment: CDR1 MNHNS and CDR2 SASEGT. With 8 bases removed from V and 5 bases from J, the gap between germline ends came to 15 bases.

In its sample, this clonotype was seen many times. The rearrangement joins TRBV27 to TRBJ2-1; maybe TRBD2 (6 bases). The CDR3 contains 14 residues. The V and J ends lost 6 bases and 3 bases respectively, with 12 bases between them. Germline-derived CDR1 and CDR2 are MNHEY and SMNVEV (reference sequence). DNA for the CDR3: TGTGCCAGCAGCCAGGAGGGCGGCTACAATGAGCAGTTCTTC. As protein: CASSQEGGYNEQFF.

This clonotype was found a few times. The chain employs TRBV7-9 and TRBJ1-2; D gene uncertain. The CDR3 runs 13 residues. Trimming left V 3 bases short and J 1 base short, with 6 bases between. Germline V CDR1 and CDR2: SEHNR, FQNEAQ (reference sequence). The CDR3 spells CASSLQDNYGYTF. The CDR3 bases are TGTGCCAGCAGCTTGCAGGATAACTATGGCTACACCTTC.

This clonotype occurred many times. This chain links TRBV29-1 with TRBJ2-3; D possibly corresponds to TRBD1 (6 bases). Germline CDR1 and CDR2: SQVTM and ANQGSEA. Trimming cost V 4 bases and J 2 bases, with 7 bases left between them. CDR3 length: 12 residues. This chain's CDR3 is CSVAGDTDTQYF. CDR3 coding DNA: TGCAGCGTTGCAGGGGACACAGATACGCAGTATTTT.

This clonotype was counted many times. The CDR3 sequence is CASSYSTAPNQPQHF. The CDR3, as DNA: TGTGCCAGCAGTTACTCAACGGCTCCCAATCAGCCCCAGCATTTT. The V and J genes are TRBV6-5 and TRBJ1-5; D call uncertain. V was clipped by 0 bases and J by 3 bases, with 9 bases between them. From germline, CDR1 is MNHEY and CDR2 SVGAGI. This CDR3 comprises 15 residues.

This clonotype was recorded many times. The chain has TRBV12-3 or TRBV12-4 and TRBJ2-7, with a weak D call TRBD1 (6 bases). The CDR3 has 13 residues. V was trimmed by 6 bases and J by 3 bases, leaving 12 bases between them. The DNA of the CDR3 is TGTGCCAGCAGCCGTAGAGGGGGCTACGAGCAGTACTTC. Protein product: CASSRRGGYEQYF.

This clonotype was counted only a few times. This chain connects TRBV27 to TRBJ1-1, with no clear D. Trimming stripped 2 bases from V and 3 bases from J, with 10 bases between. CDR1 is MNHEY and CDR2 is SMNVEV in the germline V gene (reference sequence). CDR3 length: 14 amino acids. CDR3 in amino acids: CASSLTMLDTEAFF. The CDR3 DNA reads TGTGCCAGCAGTTTAACCATGTTGGACACTGAAGCTTTCTTT.

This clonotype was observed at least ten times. The CDR3 loop reads CASSSSRSTSYNEQFF. The CDR3 bases are TGCGCCAGCAGCTCCTCTCGGTCGACTTCCTACAATGAGCAGTTCTTC. This chain links TRBV5-1 with TRBJ2-1; D is unresolved. Germline CDR1 reads SGHRS; CDR2 reads YFSETQ. V was clipped by 3 bases and J by 1 base, with 14 bases between them. The CDR3 loop spans 16 amino acids.

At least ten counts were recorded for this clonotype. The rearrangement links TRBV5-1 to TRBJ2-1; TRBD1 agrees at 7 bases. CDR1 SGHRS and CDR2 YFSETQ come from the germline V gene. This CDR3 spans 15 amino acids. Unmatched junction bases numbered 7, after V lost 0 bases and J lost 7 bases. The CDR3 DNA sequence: TGCGCCAGCAGCTTGGGACAGGGCTTAGGGAATGAGCAGTTCTTC. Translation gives CASSLGQGLGNEQFF.